This T cell receptor beta chain emerged from a study of cytomegalovirus exposure and HLA in healthy donors. Study as a whole: Sequencing of 150 million to 200 million T cells in an earlier analysis found around 100 million unique TCR beta sequences. Regarding the study as a whole: An analysis that was carried out later associated approximately 17,000 TCR beta sequences with HLA alleles at 0.05 false discovery rate. A highly shared variant cluster was judged a likely technical artifact.

Both 60 Vbeta primers and 13 Jbeta primers went into the PCR. Generated by immunoSEQ multiplex PCR, the TCRdb table keeps only in-frame clones and is missing some. The sample carries 150,000 to 200,000 clones, approximately 80% recorded once. A remark on this clone: Its specificity is unknown.

This CDR3 has 14 residues. From germline, CDR1 is SGDLS and CDR2 YYNGEE. Trimming stripped 4 bases from V and 6 bases from J, with 14 bases between. Material: PBMCs. The chain has TRBV9 and TRBJ2-4; D is perhaps TRBD2 (7 bases). The TCR was taken from a man aged 25-45 years in good health and CMV-seropositive. This CDR3 is CASSPLGGVNIQYF. CDR3 nucleotides: TGTGCCAGCAGCCCATTAGGGGGGGTAAACATTCAGTACTTC.